Listed here are 30 T cell receptor beta chains from one sample, sequenced in a study of blood T cell repertoires in COVID-19. Libraries were prepared by immunoSEQ multiplex PCR; TCRdb keeps only in-frame clonotypes and omits some of them. The sample holds 80,000 to 130,000 clones, 86% seen once. The sample taken for sequencing was PBMCs or T cells enriched from blood (not recorded which). Receptors originate from a woman aged 45-65 years who had recovered from COVID-19.

The chain joins TRBV5-1 to TRBJ2-3, with D possibly TRBD2 on 7 matching bases. Per the germline V gene, CDR1 is SGHRS and CDR2 is YFSETQ. Trimming took off 1 base at V and 0 bases at J, with 18 bases between the two ends. The CDR3 is made up of 18 amino acids. The CDR3, as DNA: TGCGCCAGCAGCTTGCTTGGCGGGGGCGGATCTAGCACAGATACGCAGTATTTT. This sequence encodes CASSLLGGGGSSTDTQYF.

In DNA, the CDR3 is TGTGCCAGCAGTGAATGGCCGGAGGGGATCTACGAGCAGTACTTC. Amino acid sequence: CASSEWPEGIYEQYF. The genes are TRBV2 and TRBJ2-7; weak D call: TRBD2 (6 bases). Germline CDR1 and CDR2: SNHLY and FYNNEI. Trimming shortened V by 2 bases and J by 3 bases, and 14 bases separated the two germline ends. The CDR3 covers 15 residues.

The V and J genes are TRBV5-1 and TRBJ1-2; tentative D call: TRBD1 (6 bases). In germline, CDR1 is SGHRS, CDR2 YFSETQ. Trimming pared 1 base from V and 3 bases from J, leaving 10 bases between. This CDR3 is 14 amino acids long. The CDR3 spells CASSLTGTDYGYTF. In nucleotides, the CDR3 is TGCGCCAGCAGCTTGACAGGGACGGACTATGGCTACACCTTC.

V is TRBV11-2 and J is TRBJ2-7; 7 positions match TRBD1. CDR3 length equals 13 residues. J lost 2 bases, V lost 6 bases, and 4 bases had no gene match. Germline assignment: CDR1 SGHAT and CDR2 FQNNGV. As DNA, the CDR3 is TGTGCCAGCAGTAGGGACAGCACCTACGAGCAGTACTTC. This gives the protein CASSRDSTYEQYF. Variable domain in full (rest from reference TRBV11-2 and TRBJ2-7): EAGVAQSPRYKIIEKRQSVAFWCNPISGHATLYWYQQILGQGPKLLIQFQNNGVVDDSQLPKDRFSAERLKGVDSTLKIQPAKLEDSAVYLCASSRDSTYEQYFGPGTRLTVT.

This rearrangement joins TRBV7-8 to TRBJ2-1; D not resolved. Germline loops: CDR1 SGHVS, CDR2 FQNEAQ. CDR3 length: 15 amino acids. Trimming cost V 3 bases and J 0 bases, with 9 bases left between them. DNA of the CDR3: TGTGCCAGCAGCTTCGATCTAAGCTCCTACAATGAGCAGTTCTTC. Residues: CASSFDLSSYNEQFF.

The chain recombines TRBV28 with TRBJ1-1, with no clear D. Germline-derived CDR1 and CDR2 are MDHEN and SYDVKM. The CDR3 contains 14 residues. Trimming removed 3 bases at V and 1 base at J, with 9 bases between. CDR3 nucleotides: TGTGCCAGCAGTTTCTCTGCCAGGAACACTGAAGCTTTCTTT. Its protein product is CASSFSARNTEAFF.

This clone was observed once. The chain uses TRBV5-1 and TRBJ2-3; maybe TRBD2 (6 bases). The V and J ends lost 4 bases and 0 bases respectively, with 9 bases between them. Germline V gives CDR1 SGHRS, CDR2 YFSETQ. The CDR3 runs to 14 residues. CDR3 in amino acids: CASSPGDSTDTQYF. DNA of the CDR3: TGCGCCAGCAGCCCGGGGGACAGCACAGATACGCAGTATTTT.

This chain links TRBV5-1 with TRBJ2-7, with 7 nucleotides matching TRBD2. The CDR3 spans 14 residues. Unmatched junction bases numbered 7, after V lost 4 bases and J lost 3 bases. Germline-derived CDR1 and CDR2 are SGHRS and YFSETQ. The CDR3 DNA sequence: TGCGCCAGCAGCGATTCCGGACTAGTCTACGAGCAGTACTTC. It yields the protein CASSDSGLVYEQYF.

V usage is TRBV7-7 and J usage is TRBJ2-1; D call uncertain. V gave up 3 bases and J gave up 6 bases, with 9 bases separating them. The CDR3 is 13 residues long. CDR1 and CDR2 (germline): SSHAT, FNYEAQ (reference sequence). Here the CDR3 DNA reads TGTGCCAGCAGCTTTAATCAAGCCAATGAGCAGTTCTTC. This codes for CASSFNQANEQFF.

This rearrangement joins TRBV7-8 to TRBJ1-2; D is undetermined. The CDR3 runs 13 residues. Trimming removed 3 bases at V and 8 bases at J, with 13 bases between. Germline CDR1 SGHVS, CDR2 FQNEAQ. In nucleotides, the CDR3 is TGTGCCAGCAGCTTTTTCGGCTCGGAGGGCTACACCTTC. As protein: CASSFFGSEGYTF.

This clone was detected only a few times. V usage is TRBV21-1 and J usage is TRBJ1-4. TRBV21-1 is shown as a pseudogene. The CDR3 has 14 amino acids. The CDR3 bases are TGTGCCAGCAGCAAAGTCGGCGGGAATGAAAAACTGTTTTTT. As protein: CASSKVGGNEKLFF.

The chain couples TRBV28 to TRBJ1-1; TRBD1 is a possible D gene (6 bases). The CDR3 sequence is 13 residues long. V was clipped by 7 bases and J by 6 bases, with 15 bases between them. Germline lookup yields CDR1 MDHEN and CDR2 SYDVKM. Here the CDR3 DNA reads TGTGCCAGCAACCCGGCGGGGGGCCCTGAAGCTTTCTTT. Protein: CASNPAGGPEAFF.

V and J are TRBV18 and TRBJ1-4; 7 bases align to TRBD1. The germline gives CDR1 KGHSH, CDR2 LQKENI. This CDR3 is built from 15 residues. V shed 3 bases and J 4 bases; nucleotides not matched to a gene: 5. The CDR3 bases are TGTGCCAGCTCACCTCCCGGGACAGTTAATGAAAAACTGTTTTTT. Its translation: CASSPPGTVNEKLFF.

The chain recombines TRBV10-3 with TRBJ2-1; 8 bases line up with TRBD2. This CDR3 has 14 residues. V was clipped by 5 bases and J by 5 bases; unmatched bases: 5. CDR1 ENHRY and CDR2 SYGVKD come from the germline V gene. For the CDR3, the DNA is TGTGCCATCAGTCGACAGCGGGGGAACAATGAGCAGTTCTTC. This gives the protein CAISRQRGNNEQFF.

The CDR3: CASSRSGTSNTEAFF. CDR3 nucleotide sequence: TGTGCCAGCTCAAGGTCCGGGACATCGAACACTGAAGCTTTCTTT. The J gene is TRBJ1-1, the V gene TRBV18, with D possibly matching TRBD1 (6 bases). The CDR3 covers 15 residues. Germline values: CDR1 KGHSH, CDR2 LQKENI. V was cut by 5 bases and J by 1 base, with 14 bases left in between.

V and J are TRBV13 and TRBJ2-7; 9 positions match TRBD1. The CDR3 has 14 residues. CDR1 and CDR2 from the germline V gene are PRHDT and FYEKMQ (reference sequence). The V and J ends lost 4 bases and 4 bases, in that order; junction bases with no gene match: 5. The CDR3 DNA reads as TGTGCCAGCAGCTCCCGGGACAGGGTATACGAGCAGTACTTC. It encodes CASSSRDRVYEQYF.

The chain uses TRBV3-1 (or the pseudogene TRBV3-2) and TRBJ1-1, with D hard to call. V dropped 4 bases and J dropped 1 base, with 7 bases sitting between them. The CDR3 runs 13 residues. Germline-derived CDR1 and CDR2 are LGHDT and YNNKEL (reference sequence). The CDR3, as DNA: TGTGCCAGCAGCCTGGGAGGGAACACTGAAGCTTTCTTT. This translates into CASSLGGNTEAFF.

The rearrangement joins TRBV28 to TRBJ2-3, with 9 positions matching TRBD1. CDR1 and CDR2 (germline): MDHEN, SYDVKM. The V gene end was trimmed by 7 bases and the J gene end by 1 base; junction bases not matched to a gene: 6. This CDR3 is 15 amino acids long. The CDR3 sequence is CASTGTGKRTDTQYF. The CDR3 coding sequence is TGTGCCAGCACTGGGACAGGGAAACGCACAGATACGCAGTATTTT.

The J gene is TRBJ2-3, the V gene TRBV24-1; 7 positions agree with TRBD2. This CDR3 contains 16 residues. The trim removed 1 base at V and 1 base at J, leaving 4 bases unmatched. CDR1 KGHDR and CDR2 SFDVKD come from the germline V gene. The CDR3 sequence: CATSDFSSGGTDTQYF. The CDR3 DNA sequence: TGTGCCACCAGTGATTTCTCTAGCGGTGGCACAGATACGCAGTATTTT.

A single count supports this clone. This chain links TRBV5-5 with TRBJ1-4; TRBD1 agrees at 8 bases. The junction had 21 bases not matched to a gene; V was cut back by 0 bases and J by 8 bases. This CDR3 is built from 20 residues. Germline V gene data show CDR1 as SGHKS and CDR2 as YYEKEE (reference sequence). CDR3 in amino acids: CASSLAVAGQGDRRREKLFF. Here the CDR3 DNA reads TGTGCCAGCAGCTTGGCCGTGGCAGGACAGGGCGATAGGAGGAGGGAAAAACTGTTTTTT. The whole variable domain, remainder taken from reference TRBV5-5 and TRBJ1-4, is DAGVTQSPTHLIKTRGQQVTLRCSPISGHKSVSWYQQVLGQGPQFIFQYYEKEERGRGNFPDRFSARQFPNYSSELNVNALLLGDSALYLCASSLAVAGQGDRRREKLFFGSGTQLSVL.

This chain uses TRBV19 with TRBJ1-1, with D perhaps TRBD1 (5 bases). The CDR3 loop spans 16 amino acids. V was cut by 5 bases and J by 0 bases, with 16 bases left in between. CDR1 and CDR2 (germline): LNHDA, SQIVND (reference sequence). The CDR3 coding sequence is TGTGCCAGTAGTGCCCCCCGACAGAAGATGAACACTGAAGCTTTCTTT. It is translated as CASSAPRQKMNTEAFF.

With respect to this clone: Additional DNA sequences in this sample encode the identical CDR3. The chain joins TRBV7-9 to TRBJ1-1; 11 bases line up with TRBD1. Germline loops: CDR1 SEHNR, CDR2 FQNEAQ (reference sequence). The CDR3 runs to 15 residues. Trimming removed 5 bases from V and 5 bases from J; junction bases left unmatched: 7. The chain's CDR3 is CASSVGDRGRTEAFF. The DNA for the CDR3 is TGTGCCAGCAGCGTAGGGGACAGGGGGAGAACTGAAGCTTTCTTT.

The rearrangement links TRBV19 to TRBJ1-6; a possible D gene is TRBD1 (5 bases). The germline V and J ends were trimmed by 7 bases and 7 bases, with 17 bases remaining between them. The CDR3 is 15 residues long. The germline V gene encodes CDR1 LNHDA and CDR2 SQIVND (reference sequence). CDR3 residues: CASNTQGQVNSPLHF. In DNA form, the CDR3 reads TGTGCCAGTAACACACAAGGACAAGTGAATTCACCCCTCCACTTT.

V gene TRBV7-9 combines with J gene TRBJ2-5; D perhaps matches TRBD1 (6 bases). Germline CDR1 SEHNR, CDR2 FQNEAQ (reference sequence). The V gene lost 5 bases and the J gene lost 3 bases, with 10 bases spanning the gap. The CDR3 consists of 13 residues. The CDR3 loop reads CASSPPGEETQYF. CDR3 sequence (DNA): TGTGCCAGCAGCCCACCAGGGGAAGAGACCCAGTACTTC.

V is TRBV3-1 (or the pseudogene TRBV3-2) and J is TRBJ1-2; possibly TRBD1 for D (6 bases). The CDR3 consists of 18 residues. Per the germline V gene, CDR1 is LGHDT and CDR2 is YNNKEL (reference sequence). Between the trimmed V and J ends, which lost 2 bases and 1 base, there was a span of 20 bases. CDR3 sequence (DNA): TGTGCCAGCAGCCAATCCTCCGCGGGGGGGGCAGGTAACTATGGCTACACCTTC. Translated, it gives CASSQSSAGGAGNYGYTF.

V is TRBV5-5 and J is TRBJ1-5; the D gene is possibly TRBD1 (5 bases). CDR3 length equals 13 residues. In germline, CDR1 is SGHKS, CDR2 YYEKEE (reference sequence). Trimming stripped 4 bases from V and 6 bases from J, with 11 bases between. Written as DNA, the CDR3 is TGTGCCAGCAGCCAAGGGGTGGGTCAGCCCCAGCATTTT. This encodes CASSQGVGQPQHF. The variable domain in full, with the rest retrieved from reference TRBV5-5 and TRBJ1-5, is DAGVTQSPTHLIKTRGQQVTLRCSPISGHKSVSWYQQVLGQGPQFIFQYYEKEERGRGNFPDRFSARQFPNYSSELNVNALLLGDSALYLCASSQGVGQPQHFGDGTRLSIL.

The chain couples TRBV11-3 to TRBJ2-1; 8 nucleotides align to TRBD2. This CDR3 region has 16 residues. Per the germline V gene, CDR1 is SGHNT and CDR2 is YENEEA. J was trimmed by 0 bases and V by 3 bases; bases with no gene match: 4. The DNA of the CDR3 is TGTGCCAGCAGCTTCGGGGGGGGCCTCTCCTACAATGAGCAGTTCTTC. Protein sequence: CASSFGGGLSYNEQFF.

The chain carries TRBV2 and TRBJ1-4, with TRBD1 as a possible D gene (5 bases). Trimming stripped 2 bases from V and 5 bases from J, with 12 bases between. This CDR3 is built from 15 residues. Germline CDR1 reads SNHLY; CDR2 reads FYNNEI. The DNA of the CDR3 is TGTGCCAGCAGTGAAATTGAACAGGAAAATGAAAAACTGTTTTTT. Amino acids: CASSEIEQENEKLFF.

V gene TRBV19 combines with J gene TRBJ1-1, with D tentatively TRBD1 (5 bases). Germline V gene lookup returns CDR1 LNHDA and CDR2 SQIVND (reference sequence). The CDR3 spans 13 residues. The V and J ends lost 1 base and 6 bases respectively, with 9 bases between them. Here the CDR3 DNA reads TGTGCCAGTAGTATAGTAACAGGCTCTGAAGCTTTCTTT. This sequence encodes CASSIVTGSEAFF.

This chain links TRBV5-6 with TRBJ1-6; TRBD1 matches at 7 bases. Per the germline V gene, CDR1 is SGHDT and CDR2 is YYEEEE. This CDR3 comprises 16 residues. V trimming: 0 bases; J trimming: 8 bases; junction bases outside the gene matches: 8. Written as DNA, the CDR3 is TGTGCCAGCAGCTTGGGGCCAGGGGGATTCTATTCACCCCTCCACTTT. Amino acids: CASSLGPGGFYSPLHF.